The 32 T cell receptor beta chains presented below share a single source sample, sequenced in a study of T cell responses to AZD1222 COVID-19 vaccine. This table comes from immunoSEQ multiplex PCR, and its TCRdb copy is limited to in-frame clones, with some not included. The sample carries 120,000 or so clones, approximately 88% recorded once. Sequencing used peripheral blood, obtained on day 0 of AZD1222 vaccination. All receptors come from an adult in good health.

The genes are TRBV2 and TRBJ1-5; no definite D call. Germline CDR1 is SNHLY and CDR2 is FYNNEI. Trimming took off 4 bases at V and 4 bases at J, with 8 bases between the two ends. The CDR3 is made up of 13 amino acids. CDR3 loop: CASSVDGNQPQHF. In nucleotides, the CDR3 is TGTGCCAGCAGTGTTGATGGGAATCAGCCCCAGCATTTT.

This chain uses TRBV6-1 with TRBJ1-2; D is uncertain. CDR1 is MNHNS, CDR2 SASEGT, per germline. The CDR3 runs 16 residues. Trimming removed 4 bases from V and 0 bases from J, with 15 bases in between. The CDR3 protein is CASSVGVTSANYGYTF. CDR3 DNA: TGTGCCAGCAGTGTTGGGGTTACCTCAGCTAACTATGGCTACACCTTC.

This clone occurred once. This sequence joins TRBV5-1 and TRBJ2-7, with 14 bases identical to TRBD2. The J segment lost 4 bases and the V segment lost 0 bases, leaving 12 bases of the junction unmatched. The CDR3 has 19 residues. The germline gives CDR1 SGHRS, CDR2 YFSETQ. CDR3 protein: CASSLGGTSGRRVEYEQYF. The CDR3, as DNA: TGCGCCAGCAGCTTGGGAGGGACTAGCGGGAGACGGGTCGAGTACGAGCAGTACTTC.

This chain uses TRBV2 with TRBJ1-2; no clear D. Trimming cost V 6 bases and J 4 bases, with 6 bases left between them. From germline, CDR1 is SNHLY and CDR2 FYNNEI. The CDR3 consists of 11 residues. This chain's CDR3 is CASRATYGYTF. CDR3 DNA: TGTGCCAGCAGAGCGACCTATGGCTACACCTTC.

The gene calls are TRBV27 and TRBJ2-2; D may be TRBD1 (6 bases). Trimming shortened V by 2 bases and J by 6 bases, and 10 bases separated the two germline ends. In germline, CDR1 is MNHEY, CDR2 SMNVEV (reference sequence). The CDR3 covers 14 residues. CDR3 loop: CASSLGGAPGELFF. Written as DNA, the CDR3 is TGTGCCAGCAGTTTAGGGGGCGCACCCGGGGAGCTGTTTTTT.

This chain uses TRBV29-1 with TRBJ1-3; D unclear. Germline V gives CDR1 SQVTM, CDR2 ANQGSEA. CDR3 length equals 14 residues. V lost 4 bases, J lost 0 bases, and 10 bases lay in between. This chain's CDR3 is CSVVTVSSGNTIYF. The CDR3 bases are TGCAGCGTTGTTACCGTGAGCTCTGGAAACACCATATATTTT.

The V gene is TRBV3-1 (or the pseudogene TRBV3-2), the J gene TRBJ2-1, with a tentative D call TRBD2 (6 bases). Trimming pared 5 bases from V and 11 bases from J, leaving 19 bases between. Germline CDR1 reads LGHDT; CDR2 reads YNNKEL (reference sequence). This CDR3 comprises 14 residues. CDR3 sequence (DNA): TGTGCCAGCAGCTCCGAGGGACTCCTCACTCAGCAGTTCTTC. Protein sequence: CASSSEGLLTQQFF.

This clone has only one observation. This chain joins TRBV2 and TRBJ1-5; D gene unclear. V was cut by 1 base and J by 6 bases, with 4 bases left in between. The CDR3 length is 12 residues. Germline V lookup: CDR1 SNHLY, CDR2 FYNNEI. CDR3 region: CASSEVGQPQHF. The CDR3 coding sequence is TGTGCCAGCAGTGAAGTGGGTCAGCCCCAGCATTTT.

The chain carries TRBV29-1 and TRBJ2-7; D is perhaps TRBD2 (6 bases). Germline values: CDR1 SQVTM, CDR2 ANQGSEA. This CDR3 region has 14 residues. Trimming took 5 bases from V and 3 from J, leaving 17 bases between them. CDR3 DNA: TGCAGCGTTAGGGTAAGGGACTTCGACTACGAGCAGTACTTC. This translates into CSVRVRDFDYEQYF.

The chain is built from TRBV5-1 and TRBJ1-3, with D hard to call. This CDR3 comprises 16 residues. From germline, CDR1 is SGHRS and CDR2 YFSETQ. V shed 0 bases and J shed 0 bases, with 10 bases lying between them. CDR3 in DNA: TGCGCCAGCAGCTTGGCCGCGGTTTTCTCTGGAAACACCATATATTTT. Its protein is CASSLAAVFSGNTIYF.

This chain links TRBV7-2 with TRBJ1-5; D might be TRBD1 (5 bases). V lost 0 bases and J 2 bases, leaving 8 bases between the germline ends. The germline V gene encodes CDR1 SGHTA and CDR2 FQGNSA. There are 15 residues in the CDR3. This chain's CDR3 is CASSLAPTGNQPQHF. The DNA of the CDR3 is TGTGCCAGCAGCTTAGCGCCGACAGGCAATCAGCCCCAGCATTTT.

The chain joins TRBV4-2 to TRBJ2-5, with D unclear. CDR3 length equals 14 residues. The V gene's germline CDR1 is LGHNA and CDR2 YNFKEQ. Trimming removed 0 bases from V and 1 base from J, with 6 bases in between. In nucleotides, the CDR3 is TGTGCCAGCAGCCAAGATCCCTCCCAAGAGACCCAGTACTTC. It encodes CASSQDPSQETQYF.

The gene calls are TRBV6-5 and TRBJ1-3; D gene uncertain. Trimming pared 8 bases from V and 4 bases from J, leaving 9 bases between. The CDR3 totals 12 residues. Germline assignment: CDR1 MNHEY and CDR2 SVGAGI. This chain's CDR3 is CASEASGNTIYF. CDR3 nucleotide sequence: TGTGCCAGCGAGGCATCAGGAAACACCATATATTTT.

The V and J genes are TRBV5-4 and TRBJ2-5; maybe TRBD1 (6 bases). The V gene lost 4 bases and the J gene lost 3 bases, with 10 bases spanning the gap. Germline V gene data show CDR1 as SGHNT and CDR2 as YYREEE (reference sequence). The CDR3 is 13 residues long. The CDR3 bases are TGTGCCAGCAGCACACAGGGAAAAGAGACCCAGTACTTC. This encodes CASSTQGKETQYF.

The V and J genes are TRBV9 and TRBJ2-2; tentative D call: TRBD2 (6 bases). Trimming shortened V by 4 bases and J by 3 bases, and 16 bases separated the two germline ends. This CDR3 spans 16 amino acids. The germline CDR1 and CDR2 sequences are SGDLS and YYNGEE. CDR3 region: CASSWGVREDTGELFF. The DNA of the CDR3 is TGTGCCAGCAGCTGGGGGGTAAGGGAGGACACCGGGGAGCTGTTTTTT.

This chain links TRBV30 with TRBJ1-5; TRBD1 agrees at 8 bases. After removal of 1 base from V and 0 bases from J, the junction contained 8 bases not matched to a gene. The CDR3 length is 17 residues. Germline values: CDR1 GTSNPN, CDR2 SVGIG (reference sequence). This CDR3 reads CAWSDRDRPYSNQPQHF. The CDR3 DNA sequence: TGTGCCTGGAGTGACCGGGACAGGCCTTATAGCAATCAGCCCCAGCATTTT.

The V gene is TRBV5-1, the J gene TRBJ2-1; 16 nucleotides agree with TRBD2. Losses at the gene ends were 0 bases for V and 8 bases for J; bases not matched to a gene: 2. Germline loops: CDR1 SGHRS, CDR2 YFSETQ. This CDR3 has 16 residues. The CDR3 coding sequence is TGCGCCAGCAGCTTGGAGGGACTAGCGGGAGGGCATGAGCAGTTCTTC. This encodes CASSLEGLAGGHEQFF.

The rearrangement joins TRBV6-5 to TRBJ2-1, with D possibly being TRBD1 or TRBD2 (5 bases each). The CDR3 extends over 14 amino acids. Trimming took 3 bases from V and 9 from J, leaving 15 bases between them. Looked up from germline, CDR1 is MNHEY and CDR2 is SVGAGI. The CDR3 DNA reads TGTGCCAGCAGTTATGACGGGGCAGGCAGTGAGCAGTTCTTC. The encoded protein is CASSYDGAGSEQFF.

V and J are TRBV19 and TRBJ2-7, with D maybe TRBD1 (6 bases). This CDR3 spans 14 amino acids. V lost 3 bases and J 3 bases, leaving 12 bases between the germline ends. Per germline, CDR1 LNHDA and CDR2 SQIVND (reference sequence). The CDR3 sequence: CASSIRQGSYEQYF. CDR3 sequence (DNA): TGTGCCAGTAGTATTCGTCAGGGGAGCTACGAGCAGTACTTC.

The J gene is TRBJ1-1, the V gene TRBV19; 9 bases match TRBD1. This CDR3 region has 15 residues. J was trimmed by 4 bases and V by 4 bases; bases with no gene match: 7. Germline CDR1 reads LNHDA; CDR2 reads SQIVND (reference sequence). The CDR3 reads CASSTTGGAGTEAFF. For the CDR3, the DNA is TGTGCCAGTAGTACAACAGGGGGCGCAGGCACTGAAGCTTTCTTT.

The CDR3 region is CASSLAVRSPLHF. The CDR3, as DNA: TGTGCCAGCAGCTTAGCTGTCCGTTCACCCCTCCACTTT. The chain carries TRBV7-2 and TRBJ1-6; D unclear. This CDR3 contains 13 residues. Per germline, CDR1 SGHTA and CDR2 FQGNSA. Trimming removed 0 bases at V and 9 bases at J, with 6 bases between.

The CDR3 DNA follows: TGTGCCAGCAGTGTTAGGTCGTCCACCAATGAGCAGTTCTTC. Encoded protein: CASSVRSSTNEQFF. V gene TRBV2 combines with J gene TRBJ2-1; D not certain. The V gene lost 4 bases and the J gene lost 6 bases, with 13 bases spanning the gap. The CDR3 loop spans 14 amino acids. The germline V gene has CDR1 SNHLY and CDR2 FYNNEI.

The sample holds one count of this clone. The chain recombines TRBV5-4 with TRBJ2-2, with 8 bases identical to TRBD1. V shed 4 bases and J 7 bases; nucleotides not matched to a gene: 9. This CDR3 region has 15 residues. CDR1 SGHNT and CDR2 YYREEE come from the germline V gene (reference sequence). The CDR3 region has the DNA TGTGCCAGCAGCGTGACGGACAGGGTTAACGGGGAGCTGTTTTTT. As protein: CASSVTDRVNGELFF.

The chain combines TRBV6-2 or TRBV6-3 with TRBJ1-2; 8 positions match TRBD1. The ends lost 2 bases at V and 4 bases at J; junction bases unmatched: 12. Germline CDR1 is MNHEY and CDR2 is SVGEGT. There are 17 residues in the CDR3. This CDR3 is CASSYLGTGYGSYGYTF. CDR3 nucleotides: TGTGCCAGCAGTTACCTGGGGACAGGATACGGGAGCTATGGCTACACCTTC.

The chain recombines TRBV2 with TRBJ2-2; D is uncertain. The germline V and J ends were trimmed by 6 bases and 7 bases, with 9 bases remaining between them. CDR3 length equals 12 residues. The germline gives CDR1 SNHLY, CDR2 FYNNEI. CDR3 in amino acids: CASRRNGGELFF. The DNA for the CDR3 is TGTGCCAGCAGAAGGAATGGCGGGGAGCTGTTTTTT.

The chain joins TRBV5-1 to TRBJ2-3, with 8 bases fitting TRBD2. The trim removed 2 bases at V and 0 bases at J, leaving 8 bases unmatched. The germline CDR1 and CDR2 sequences are SGHRS and YFSETQ. The CDR3 sequence is 17 residues long. The DNA of the CDR3 is TGCGCCAGCAGCTTCAGCGTAGCGGGGTCTAGCACAGATACGCAGTATTTT. This sequence encodes CASSFSVAGSSTDTQYF.

The rearrangement uses TRBV6-2 or TRBV6-3 and TRBJ2-3; D ambiguous. The CDR3 spans 12 residues. In germline, CDR1 is MNHEY, CDR2 SVGEGT. Trimming cost V 3 bases and J 3 bases, with 4 bases left between them. The CDR3 nucleotides are TGTGCCAGCAGTTATAGGACAGATACGCAGTATTTT. Translating it yields CASSYRTDTQYF.

The chain uses TRBV19 and TRBJ2-3; D not certain. Germline V lookup: CDR1 LNHDA, CDR2 SQIVND (reference sequence). V shed 4 bases and J shed 1 base, with 15 bases lying between them. There are 16 residues in the CDR3. DNA for the CDR3: TGTGCCAGTAGTACCGACGGTGGTTGGGGCACAGATACGCAGTATTTT. Its protein product is CASSTDGGWGTDTQYF.

V gene TRBV28 combines with J gene TRBJ1-3, with D possibly being TRBD1 (5 bases). Germline CDR1 MDHEN, CDR2 SYDVKM. CDR3 length: 12 amino acids. V was clipped by 8 bases and J by 2 bases, with 7 bases between them. The CDR3 loop reads CASRGAGNTIYF. The CDR3 DNA reads as TGTGCCAGCCGGGGGGCTGGAAACACCATATATTTT.

V usage is TRBV5-1 and J usage is TRBJ2-1; 9 nucleotides match TRBD1. The V segment lost 4 bases and the J segment 6 bases; nucleotides outside the gene matches: 5. The CDR3 consists of 14 residues. Germline V gene sequence: CDR1 SGHRS, CDR2 YFSETQ. Written as DNA, the CDR3 is TGCGCCAGCAGCACCCGGGACAGGGTCAATGAGCAGTTCTTC. This sequence encodes CASSTRDRVNEQFF.

This clone came up a few times. This chain uses TRBV6-5 with TRBJ1-6; the D gene is possibly TRBD1 (5 bases). From germline, CDR1 is MNHEY and CDR2 SVGAGI. This CDR3 comprises 13 residues. CDR3 nucleotides: TGTGCTGTGGGGGGTTCCTATAATTCACCCCTCCACTTT. As protein: CAVGGSYNSPLHF.

In nucleotides, the CDR3 is TGTGCCTGGAGTGTCTTGAGTGGAGATACGCAGTATTTT. Protein sequence: CAWSVLSGDTQYF. The J gene is TRBJ2-3, the V gene TRBV30; no reliable D call. Germline CDR1 reads GTSNPN; CDR2 reads SVGIG (reference sequence). Trimming left V 0 bases short and J 5 bases short, with 9 bases between. This CDR3 region has 13 residues.